These 27 T cell receptor beta chains originate from one sample sequenced in a study of T cells in Graves' hyperthyroidism and ophthalmopathy. Amplified regions were TCR beta CDR3 sequences from RNA transcripts. In the first-round RT-PCR of the TCR CDR3, the HTBI primer set was used. MiXCR, applied by TCRdb to the multiplex PCR reads, yields one record per CDR3 protein. The data contain 480,000 or so distinct CDR3 sequences, 40% to 50% of them singletons. Sequenced sample: peripheral blood or thyroid tissue (not recorded which). The receptors here all came from an adult woman with Graves' disease, either hyperthyroidism or ophthalmopathy (not recorded which).

On this clonotype itself: One end of the junction varies from germline; a read error may be responsible. This chain joins TRBV10-3 and TRBJ1-1, with a weak D call TRBD1 (5 bases). Germline V gene lookup returns CDR1 ENHRY and CDR2 SYGVKD. The CDR3 runs to 17 residues. CDR3 region: CASSYSSRDLRSTEAFF. In DNA form, the CDR3 reads TGTGCCAGCAGTTATTCCTCTCGGGACCTCCGTAGTACTGAAGCTTTCTTT.

J is TRBJ2-5 and V is TRBV25-1, with D perhaps TRBD1 (5 bases). The CDR3 loop spans 14 amino acids. In germline, CDR1 is MGHDK, CDR2 SYGVNS. The ends were cut back, 10 bases at V and 3 bases at J, with 18 bases in the middle. In nucleotides, the CDR3 is TGTGCCATGTCGACAGCCTGGCGGAAAGAGACCCAGTACTTC. It codes for CAMSTAWRKETQYF.

The rearrangement uses TRBV29-1 and TRBJ2-7; D is possibly TRBD1 (7 bases). The CDR3 has 14 amino acids. In germline, CDR1 is SQVTM, CDR2 ANQGSEA. Between the trimmed V and J ends, which lost 7 bases and 2 bases, there was a span of 18 bases. CDR3 nucleotides: TGCAGCGGAGAGGCGGGACAGAGCACCTACGAGCAGTACTTC. Translated: CSGEAGQSTYEQYF.

This clonotype was detected ten times or more. The V and J genes are TRBV29-1 and TRBJ1-1; the D gene is possibly TRBD1 (5 bases). In germline, CDR1 is SQVTM, CDR2 ANQGSEA. V lost 3 bases and J lost 7, with 12 bases in between. The CDR3 covers 12 residues. CDR3 protein: CSVERAGNEAFF. The CDR3 DNA is TGCAGCGTTGAGCGGGCAGGGAATGAAGCTTTCTTT.

At least ten counts were recorded for this clonotype. The V call is TRBV2, the J call TRBJ1-1; D call uncertain. CDR3 length: 12 amino acids. The V end lost 6 bases, the J end lost 3 bases, and 8 bases lay between the germline ends. Germline CDR1 reads SNHLY; CDR2 reads FYNNEI. CDR3 in amino acids: CASRGYDTEAFF. CDR3 bases: TGTGCCAGCAGGGGATATGACACTGAAGCTTTCTTT. Drawing the rest from reference TRBV2 and TRBJ1-1, the complete variable domain is EPEVTQTPSHQVTQMGQEVILRCVPISNHLYFYWYRQILGQKVEFLVSFYNNEISEKSEIFDDQFSVERPDGSNFTLKIRSTKLEDSAMYFCASRGYDTEAFFGQGTRLTVV.

About this clonotype itself: This may be a read error: a much more frequent sequence differs by one nucleotide. V usage is TRBV7-2 and J usage is TRBJ2-2; 14 bases are shared with TRBD2. In germline, CDR1 is SGHTA, CDR2 FQGNSA. The CDR3 sequence is 17 residues long. J gave up 6 bases and V 5 bases, and 8 bases lay outside the gene matches. The chain's CDR3 is CASSPGTSGSFAGELFF. CDR3 nucleotides: TGTGCCAGCAGCCCCGGGACTAGCGGGAGTTTCGCCGGGGAGCTGTTTTTT.

The chain is built from TRBV28 and TRBJ1-6; 10 nucleotides agree with TRBD1. V was pared by 3 bases and J by 8 bases, with 4 bases of the junction left unmatched. The germline V gene encodes CDR1 MDHEN and CDR2 SYDVKM. The CDR3 has 15 amino acids. In DNA form, the CDR3 reads TGTGCCAGCAGTTTGACAGGGGGCTCTCATTCACCCCTCCACTTT. Residues: CASSLTGGSHSPLHF.

This clonotype was recorded a few times. This sequence joins TRBV10-3 and TRBJ1-2; D is undetermined. The CDR3 has 11 residues. In germline, CDR1 is ENHRY, CDR2 SYGVKD. The V and J ends lost 4 bases and 7 bases respectively, with 7 bases between them. This CDR3 is CAISAGSGYTF. Here the CDR3 DNA reads TGTGCCATCAGTGCCGGATCTGGCTACACCTTC.

J is TRBJ1-2 and V is TRBV7-9, with D hard to call. V dropped 3 bases and J dropped 12 bases, with 11 bases sitting between them. Germline-derived CDR1 and CDR2 are SEHNR and FQNEAQ (reference sequence). This CDR3 comprises 11 residues. The CDR3 is CASSLTAGNTF. DNA for the CDR3: TGTGCCAGCAGCTTGACCGCTGGAAACACCTTC. Variable domain in full (rest from reference TRBV7-9 and TRBJ1-2): DTGVSQNPRHKITKRGQNVTFRCDPISEHNRLYWYRQTLGQGPEFLTYFQNEAQLEKSRLLSDRFSAERPKGSFSTLEIQRTEQGDSAMYLCASSLTAGNTFGSGTRLTVV.

This clonotype has just a few counts. This chain uses TRBV10-3 with TRBJ2-3, with no clear D. The CDR3 spans 14 residues. Germline V gene sequence: CDR1 ENHRY, CDR2 SYGVKD. Trimming left V 2 bases short and J 2 bases short, with 8 bases between. CDR3 loop: CAISEGPDTDTQYF. The CDR3 DNA reads as TGTGCCATCAGTGAGGGGCCAGACACAGATACGCAGTATTTT.

In this sample, this clonotype turned up once. The chain combines TRBV6-1 with TRBJ1-2, with 8 positions matching TRBD1. CDR1 and CDR2 from the germline V gene are MNHNS and SASEGT. J was trimmed by 8 bases and V by 1 base; bases with no gene match: 6. The CDR3 totals 14 residues. The DNA of the CDR3 is TGTGCCAGCAGTGAAGAACCGACAGGGGCGGGCTACACCTTC. This sequence encodes CASSEEPTGAGYTF.

This clonotype showed up just a few times. The junction departs from the called germline gene at one end, perhaps through a read error. V usage is TRBV25-1 and J usage is TRBJ1-1; 9 bases line up with TRBD1. Germline V CDR1 and CDR2: MGHDK, SYGVNS. The CDR3 extends over 15 amino acids. The CDR3 protein is CASSTGDRVYPEAVF. CDR3 sequence (DNA): TGTGCCAGCAGTACCGGGGACAGGGTCTACCCTGAGGCGGTCTTT.

A remark on this clonotype: A read error may account for a junction end that differs from germline. This chain uses TRBV6-1 with TRBJ2-7; either TRBD1 or TRBD2 may supply D (5 bases each). This CDR3 spans 14 amino acids. Germline V gene sequence: CDR1 MNHNS, CDR2 SASEGT. This CDR3 is CARPWGKRTYEQYF. The DNA for the CDR3 is TGTGCCCGCCCCTGGGGGAAGCGGACCTACGAACAGTACTTC.

This clonotype occurred a few times. CDR3 in amino acids: CSVEARDRGGYTF. The CDR3 nucleotides are TGCAGCGTTGAAGCGCGTGATCGGGGTGGCTACACCTTC. V is TRBV29-1 and J is TRBJ1-2; no reliable D call. Between the trimmed V and J ends, which lost 1 base and 7 bases, there was a span of 13 bases. Germline loops: CDR1 SQVTM, CDR2 ANQGSEA. The CDR3 has 13 amino acids.

The rearrangement links TRBV20-1 to TRBJ1-2; D possibly corresponds to TRBD1 (5 bases). Germline V gene lookup returns CDR1 DFQATT and CDR2 SNEGSKA (reference sequence). The CDR3 runs to 14 residues. The V and J ends lost 1 base and 4 bases respectively, with 13 bases between them. The CDR3 nucleotides are TGCAGTGCTAGAGGGAGCGACAGTGTCTATGGCTACACCTTC. Translation gives CSARGSDSVYGYTF.

The chain carries TRBV10-3 and TRBJ2-7; TRBD1 is a possible D gene (5 bases). Germline lookup yields CDR1 ENHRY and CDR2 SYGVKD. The germline V and J ends were trimmed by 8 bases and 4 bases, with 12 bases remaining between them. The CDR3 has 12 residues. The CDR3 reads CAIQGTVYEQYF. In nucleotides, the CDR3 is TGTGCCATCCAGGGAACAGTGTACGAGCAGTACTTC.

The chain has TRBV9 and TRBJ2-5; tentatively, D is TRBD2 (5 bases). V was cut by 4 bases and J by 2 bases, with 12 bases left in between. The CDR3 loop spans 14 amino acids. Germline CDR1 reads SGDLS; CDR2 reads YYNGEE. CDR3 in DNA: TGTGCCAGCAGCACGTCCAGCGGACAAGAGACCCAGTACTTC. Translating it yields CASSTSSGQETQYF.

This clonotype was seen a handful of times. No conserved phenylalanine or tryptophan ends this CDR3, so it is likely a read error. No DNA is shown, since the ends of the CDR3 on it are uncertain; the CDR3 is the one TCRdb lists. The CDR3 sequence is CAISERDISNT. The V and J genes are TRBV10-3 and TRBJ2-6; the table assigns TRBD1, which was not confirmed against the DNA. Counting both end residues, the CDR3 totals 11 amino acids. Germline values: CDR1 ENHRY, CDR2 SYGVKD.

The J gene is TRBJ1-2, the V gene TRBV9; D is unresolved. The germline V and J ends were trimmed by 4 bases and 4 bases, with 14 bases remaining between them. The CDR3 length is 14 residues. Germline assignment: CDR1 SGDLS and CDR2 YYNGEE. DNA of the CDR3: TGTGCCAGCAGCCTCAGGACGGAACTCTATGGCTACACCTTC. Its translation is CASSLRTELYGYTF.

V usage is TRBV24-1 and J usage is TRBJ1-1; possible D gene TRBD1, 5 bases. The CDR3 consists of 13 residues. The germline V gene encodes CDR1 KGHDR and CDR2 SFDVKD. V gave up 3 bases and J gave up 10 bases, with 14 bases separating them. The CDR3 spells CATSDEAGLSAFF. The CDR3 DNA reads as TGTGCCACCAGTGATGAGGCAGGGCTTTCAGCTTTCTTT.

The genes are TRBV7-9 and TRBJ2-5; 10 bases match TRBD2. Trimming at V came to 6 bases and at J to 3 bases, leaving 7 bases not matched to a gene. The CDR3 consists of 15 residues. Germline V gene sequence: CDR1 SEHNR, CDR2 FQNEAQ (reference sequence). The CDR3 loop is CASSYFGLAEETQYF. In nucleotides, the CDR3 is TGTGCCAGCAGTTACTTTGGACTAGCGGAAGAGACCCAGTACTTC.

This clonotype was seen repeatedly, ten times or more. The V gene is TRBV4-1, the J gene TRBJ2-5; 10 positions match TRBD1. The germline CDR1 and CDR2 sequences are MGHRA and YSYEKL. This CDR3 contains 14 residues. The V segment lost 4 bases and the J segment 6 bases; nucleotides outside the gene matches: 5. The CDR3: CASSLGTGAKTQYF. CDR3 DNA: TGCGCCAGCAGCCTCGGGACAGGGGCGAAGACCCAGTACTTC.

This chain connects TRBV29-1 to TRBJ1-5; D gene unclear. Germline CDR1 reads SQVTM; CDR2 reads ANQGSEA. This CDR3 spans 13 amino acids. The V end lost 6 bases, the J end lost 10 bases, and 19 bases lay between the germline ends. In DNA, the CDR3 is TGCAGCGTCCGCCAGACTGACAATTCACCCCAGCATTTT. Protein: CSVRQTDNSPQHF. Full variable domain (missing parts from reference TRBV29-1 and TRBJ1-5): SAVISQKPSRDICQRGTSLTIQCQVDSQVTMMFWYRQQPGQSLTLIATANQGSEATYESGFVIDKFPISRPNLTFSTLTVSNMSPEDSSIYLCSVRQTDNSPQHFGDGTRLSIL.

At least ten counts were recorded for this clonotype. V gene TRBV5-6 combines with J gene TRBJ2-7; D is unclear. Germline V gene data show CDR1 as SGHDT and CDR2 as YYEEEE. The V and J ends lost 2 bases and 4 bases respectively, with 10 bases between them. The CDR3 is made up of 13 amino acids. In nucleotides, the CDR3 is TGTGCCAGCAGCTTTCTGGTGGGGTACGAGCAGTACTTC. It yields the protein CASSFLVGYEQYF.

This clonotype was counted a few times. V is TRBV5-4 and J is TRBJ1-1; TRBD1 is a possible D gene (5 bases). Germline CDR1 and CDR2: SGHNT and YYREEE (reference sequence). The CDR3 is made up of 14 amino acids. Trimming stripped 7 bases from V and 5 bases from J, with 18 bases between. The chain's CDR3 is CASGPREVMTEAFF. The CDR3 nucleotides are TGTGCCAGCGGCCCCAGGGAGGTGATGACTGAAGCTTTCTTT. The full variable domain, its missing parts supplied by reference TRBV5-4 and TRBJ1-1, is ETGVTQSPTHLIKTRGQQVTLRCSSQSGHNTVSWYQQALGQGPQFIFQYYREEENGRGNFPPRFSGLQFPNYSSELNVNALELDDSALYLCASGPREVMTEAFFGQGTRLTVV.

The chain uses TRBV20-1 and TRBJ1-4, with a possible D match to TRBD1 (6 bases). This CDR3 is built from 13 residues. Trimming left V 3 bases short and J 4 bases short, with 9 bases between. The germline gives CDR1 DFQATT, CDR2 SNEGSKA (reference sequence). CDR3: CSARQGHNEKLFF. The CDR3 region has the DNA TGCAGTGCTAGGCAGGGGCATAATGAAAAACTGTTTTTT.

This clonotype was found many times. This chain joins TRBV4-2 and TRBJ2-7; no clear D gene. The CDR3 loop spans 15 amino acids. Germline CDR1 LGHNA, CDR2 YNFKEQ. Trimming removed 0 bases at V and 0 bases at J, with 9 bases between. The DNA for the CDR3 is TGTGCCAGCAGCCAAGATCGAGGCAGCTCCTACGAGCAGTACTTC. Translation: CASSQDRGSSYEQYF.